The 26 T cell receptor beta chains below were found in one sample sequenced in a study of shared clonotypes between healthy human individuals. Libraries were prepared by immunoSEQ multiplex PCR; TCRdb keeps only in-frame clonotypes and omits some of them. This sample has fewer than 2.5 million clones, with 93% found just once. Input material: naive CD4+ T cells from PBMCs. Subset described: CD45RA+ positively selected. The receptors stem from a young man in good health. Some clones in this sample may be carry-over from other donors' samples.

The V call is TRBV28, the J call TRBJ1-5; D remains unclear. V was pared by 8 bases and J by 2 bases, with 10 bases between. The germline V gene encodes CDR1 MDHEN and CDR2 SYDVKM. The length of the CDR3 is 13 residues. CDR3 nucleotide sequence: TGTGCCAGCGTGGTAGGAGGCAATCAGCCCCAGCATTTT. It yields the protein CASVVGGNQPQHF. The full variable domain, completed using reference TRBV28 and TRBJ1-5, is DVKVTQSSRYLVKRTGEKVFLECVQDMDHENMFWYRQDPGLGLRLIYFSYDVKMKEKGDIPEGYSVSREKKERFSLILESASTNQTSMYLCASVVGGNQPQHFGDGTRLSIL.

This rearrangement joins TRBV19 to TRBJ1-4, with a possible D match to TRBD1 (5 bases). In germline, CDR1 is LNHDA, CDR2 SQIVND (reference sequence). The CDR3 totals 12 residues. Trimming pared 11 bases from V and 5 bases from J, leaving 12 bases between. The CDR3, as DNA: TGTGCCGGGGGAGAATCAAATGAAAAACTGTTTTTT. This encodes CAGGESNEKLFF. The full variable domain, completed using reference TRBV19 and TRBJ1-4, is DGGITQSPKYLFRKEGQNVTLSCEQNLNHDAMYWYRQDPGQGLRLIYYSQIVNDFQKGDIAEGYSVSREKKESFPLTVTSAQKNPTAFYLCAGGESNEKLFFGSGTQLSVL.

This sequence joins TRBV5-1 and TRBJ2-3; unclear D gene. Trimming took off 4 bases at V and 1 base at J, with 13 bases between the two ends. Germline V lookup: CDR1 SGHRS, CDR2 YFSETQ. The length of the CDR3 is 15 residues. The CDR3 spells CASSPGPGRTDTQYF. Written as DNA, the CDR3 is TGCGCCAGCAGCCCCGGGCCGGGCCGCACAGATACGCAGTATTTT.

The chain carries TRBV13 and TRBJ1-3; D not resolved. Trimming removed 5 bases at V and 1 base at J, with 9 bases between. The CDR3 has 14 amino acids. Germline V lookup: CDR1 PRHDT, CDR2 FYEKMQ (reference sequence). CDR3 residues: CASSIRGSGNTIYF. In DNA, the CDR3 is TGTGCCAGCAGCATCCGGGGTTCTGGAAACACCATATATTTT.

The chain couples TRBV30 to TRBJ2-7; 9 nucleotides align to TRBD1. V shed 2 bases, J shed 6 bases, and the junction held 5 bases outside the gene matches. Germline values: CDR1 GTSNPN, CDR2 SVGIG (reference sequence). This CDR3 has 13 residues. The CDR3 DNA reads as TGTGCCTGGAGTTGGGACAGGGAGAGCGAGCAGTACTTC. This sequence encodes CAWSWDRESEQYF.

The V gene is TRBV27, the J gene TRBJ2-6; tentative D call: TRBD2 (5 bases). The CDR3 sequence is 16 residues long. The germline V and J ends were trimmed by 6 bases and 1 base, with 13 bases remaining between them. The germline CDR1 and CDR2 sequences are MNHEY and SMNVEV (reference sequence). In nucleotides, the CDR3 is TGTGCCAGCAGGGCGGGCCTTTTTTCTGGGGCCAACGTCCTGACTTTC. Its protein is CASRAGLFSGANVLTF. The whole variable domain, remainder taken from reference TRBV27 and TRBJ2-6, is EAQVTQNPRYLITVTGKKLTVTCSQNMNHEYMSWYRQDPGLGLRQIYYSMNVEVTDKGDVPEGYKVSRKEKRNFPLILESPSPNQTSLYFCASRAGLFSGANVLTFGAGSRLTVL.

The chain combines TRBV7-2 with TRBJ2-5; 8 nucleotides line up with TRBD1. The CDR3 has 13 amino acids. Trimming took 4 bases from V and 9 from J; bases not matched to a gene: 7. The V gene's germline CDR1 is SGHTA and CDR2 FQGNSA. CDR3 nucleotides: TGTGCCAGCAGCTCCGGACAGGGTAGGGCCCAGTACTTC. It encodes CASSSGQGRAQYF.

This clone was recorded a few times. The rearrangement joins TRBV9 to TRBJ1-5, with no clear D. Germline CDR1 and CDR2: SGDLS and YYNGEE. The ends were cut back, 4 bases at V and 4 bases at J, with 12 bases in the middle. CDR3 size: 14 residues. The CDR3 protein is CASSPSGLNQPQHF. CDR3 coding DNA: TGTGCCAGCAGCCCGTCCGGGCTAAATCAGCCCCAGCATTTT. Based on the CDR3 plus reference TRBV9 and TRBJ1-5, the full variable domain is DSGVTQTPKHLITATGQRVTLRCSPRSGDLSVYWYQQSLDQGLQFLIQYYNGEERAKGNILERFSAQQFPDLHSELNLSSLELGDSALYFCASSPSGLNQPQHFGDGTRLSIL.

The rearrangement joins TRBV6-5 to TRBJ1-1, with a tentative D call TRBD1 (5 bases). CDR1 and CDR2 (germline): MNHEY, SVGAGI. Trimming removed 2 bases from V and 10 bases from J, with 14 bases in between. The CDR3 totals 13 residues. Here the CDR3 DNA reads TGTGCCAGCAGTTACGGGGACGGAGTAGTAGCTTTCTTT. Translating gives CASSYGDGVVAFF.

The CDR3 sequence is CASSRDRSFSTEAFF. In DNA form, the CDR3 reads TGCGCCAGCAGCCGGGACCGAAGTTTCTCCACTGAAGCTTTCTTT. The chain uses TRBV4-1 and TRBJ1-1, with D possibly TRBD1 on 5 matching bases. Trimming cost V 4 bases and J 4 bases, with 16 bases left between them. Per the germline V gene, CDR1 is MGHRA and CDR2 is YSYEKL. The CDR3 sequence is 15 residues long.

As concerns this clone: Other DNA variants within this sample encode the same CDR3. CDR3 coding DNA: TGCGCCAGCAGCCTAGCGGGGGGAAACAATGAGCAGTTCTTC. Its protein is CASSLAGGNNEQFF. The rearrangement links TRBV5-1 to TRBJ2-1, with 11 nucleotides matching TRBD2. Trimming took 4 bases from V and 5 from J; bases not matched to a gene: 2. The CDR3 spans 14 residues. Germline lookup yields CDR1 SGHRS and CDR2 YFSETQ. The full variable domain, completed using reference TRBV5-1 and TRBJ2-1, is KAGVTQTPRYLIKTRGQQVTLSCSPISGHRSVSWYQQTPGQGLQFLFEYFSETQRNKGNFPGRFSGRQFSNSRSEMNVSTLELGDSALYLCASSLAGGNNEQFFGPGTRLTVL.

The CDR3 spells CASSPRLTRDEQYF. CDR3 bases: TGTGCCAGCAGCCCGCGACTCACAAGGGACGAGCAGTACTTC. V and J are TRBV9 and TRBJ2-7; the D is unclear. V lost 4 bases and J lost 5, with 16 bases in between. The length of the CDR3 is 14 residues. Germline V lookup: CDR1 SGDLS, CDR2 YYNGEE.

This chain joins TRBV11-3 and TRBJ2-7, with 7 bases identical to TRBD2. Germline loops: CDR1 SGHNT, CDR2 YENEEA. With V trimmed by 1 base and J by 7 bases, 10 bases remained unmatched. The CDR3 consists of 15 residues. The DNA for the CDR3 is TGTGCCAGCAGCTTAGGTCCGGGAGGAGCGGGGGAGCAGTACTTC. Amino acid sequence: CASSLGPGGAGEQYF.

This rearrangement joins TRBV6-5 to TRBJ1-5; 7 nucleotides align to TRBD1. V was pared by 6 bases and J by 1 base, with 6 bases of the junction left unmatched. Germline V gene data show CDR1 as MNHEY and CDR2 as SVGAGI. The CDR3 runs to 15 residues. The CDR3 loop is CASRGNRGSNQPQHF. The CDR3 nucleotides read TGTGCCAGCAGAGGCAACAGGGGAAGCAATCAGCCCCAGCATTTT.

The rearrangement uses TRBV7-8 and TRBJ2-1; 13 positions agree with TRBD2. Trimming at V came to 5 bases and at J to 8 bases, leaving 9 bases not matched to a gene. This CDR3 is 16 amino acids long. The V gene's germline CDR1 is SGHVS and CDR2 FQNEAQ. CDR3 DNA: TGTGCCAGCAGCCCGAGGACTAGCGGGAGAGGCGATGAGCAGTTCTTC. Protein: CASSPRTSGRGDEQFF.

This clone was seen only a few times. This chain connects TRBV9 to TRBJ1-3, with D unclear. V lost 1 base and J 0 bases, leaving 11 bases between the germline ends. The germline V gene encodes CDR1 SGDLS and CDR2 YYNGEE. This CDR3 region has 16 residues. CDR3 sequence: CASSVMSGYSGNTIYF. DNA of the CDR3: TGTGCCAGCAGCGTAATGTCCGGGTACTCTGGAAACACCATATATTTT.

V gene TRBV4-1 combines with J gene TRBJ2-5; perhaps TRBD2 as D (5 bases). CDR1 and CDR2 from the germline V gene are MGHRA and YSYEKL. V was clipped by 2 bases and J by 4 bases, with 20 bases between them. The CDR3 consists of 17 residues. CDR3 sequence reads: CASSQSRDFEGSETQYF. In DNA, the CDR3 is TGCGCCAGCAGCCAATCTCGGGATTTCGAGGGTTCAGAGACCCAGTACTTC.

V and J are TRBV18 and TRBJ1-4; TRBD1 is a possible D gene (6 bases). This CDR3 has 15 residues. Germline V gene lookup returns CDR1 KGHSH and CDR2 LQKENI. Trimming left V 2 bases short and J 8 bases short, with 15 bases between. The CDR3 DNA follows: TGTGCCAGCTCACCAGCGGGGGGCCGGGGCGAAAAACTGTTTTTT. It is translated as CASSPAGGRGEKLFF.

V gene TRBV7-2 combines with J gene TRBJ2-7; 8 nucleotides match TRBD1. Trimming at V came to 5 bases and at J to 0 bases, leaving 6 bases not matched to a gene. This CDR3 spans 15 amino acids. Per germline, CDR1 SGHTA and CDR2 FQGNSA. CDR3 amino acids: CASSNRDRSSYEQYF. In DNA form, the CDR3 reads TGTGCCAGCAGCAACCGGGACAGGAGCTCCTACGAGCAGTACTTC.

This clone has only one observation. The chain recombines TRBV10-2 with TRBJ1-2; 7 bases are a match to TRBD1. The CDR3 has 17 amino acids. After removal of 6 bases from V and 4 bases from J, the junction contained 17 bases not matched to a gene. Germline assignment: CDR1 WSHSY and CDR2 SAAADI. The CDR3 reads CASRDATGTDPAYGYTF. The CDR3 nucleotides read TGCGCCAGCAGAGATGCGACCGGGACAGATCCCGCCTATGGCTACACCTTC.

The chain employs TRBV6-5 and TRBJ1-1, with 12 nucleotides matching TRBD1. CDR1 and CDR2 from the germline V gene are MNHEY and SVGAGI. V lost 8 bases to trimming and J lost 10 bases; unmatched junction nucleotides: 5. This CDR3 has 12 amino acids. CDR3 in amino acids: CASVGQGAGAFF. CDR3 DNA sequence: TGTGCCAGCGTGGGACAGGGGGCAGGAGCTTTCTTT.

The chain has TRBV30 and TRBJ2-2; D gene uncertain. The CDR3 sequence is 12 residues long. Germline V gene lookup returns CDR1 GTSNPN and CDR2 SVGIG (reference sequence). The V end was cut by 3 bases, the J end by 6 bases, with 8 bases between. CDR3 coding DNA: TGTGCCTGGAGAGTCGAATCCGGGGAGCTGTTTTTT. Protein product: CAWRVESGELFF.

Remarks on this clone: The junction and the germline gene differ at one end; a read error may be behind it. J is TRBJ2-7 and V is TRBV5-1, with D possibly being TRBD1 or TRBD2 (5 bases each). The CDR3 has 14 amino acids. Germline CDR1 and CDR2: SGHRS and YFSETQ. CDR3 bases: TGCGCCAGCAGCTTCCAGGGACCTTCCTACGAGCGGTACTTC. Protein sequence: CASSFQGPSYERYF. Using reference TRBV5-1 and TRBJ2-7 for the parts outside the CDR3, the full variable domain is KAGVTQTPRYLIKTRGQQVTLSCSPISGHRSVSWYQQTPGQGLQFLFEYFSETQRNKGNFPGRFSGRQFSNSRSEMNVSTLELGDSALYLCASSFQGPSYERYFGPGTRLTVT.

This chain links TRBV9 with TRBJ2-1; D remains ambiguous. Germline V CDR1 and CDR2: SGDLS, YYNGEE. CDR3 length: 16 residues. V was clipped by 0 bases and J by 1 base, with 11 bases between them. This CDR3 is CASSVETSRSYNEQFF. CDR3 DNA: TGTGCCAGCAGCGTAGAGACGAGCCGGTCCTACAATGAGCAGTTCTTC.

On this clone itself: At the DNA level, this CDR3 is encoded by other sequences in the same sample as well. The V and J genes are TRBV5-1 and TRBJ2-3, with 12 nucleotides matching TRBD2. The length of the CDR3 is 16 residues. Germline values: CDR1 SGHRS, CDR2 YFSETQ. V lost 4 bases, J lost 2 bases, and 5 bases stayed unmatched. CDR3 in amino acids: CASSPGLAGFTDTQYF. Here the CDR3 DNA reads TGCGCCAGCAGCCCCGGACTAGCGGGATTCACAGATACGCAGTATTTT.

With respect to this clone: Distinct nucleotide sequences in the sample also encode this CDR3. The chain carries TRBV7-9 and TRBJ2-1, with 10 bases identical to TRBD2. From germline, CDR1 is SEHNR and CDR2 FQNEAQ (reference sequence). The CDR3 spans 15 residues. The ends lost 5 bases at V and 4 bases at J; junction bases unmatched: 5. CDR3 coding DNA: TGTGCCAGCAGCCGAGGACTAGCGGCGTACAATGAGCAGTTCTTC. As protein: CASSRGLAAYNEQFF.